This record covers a single T cell receptor beta chain. Its antigen is unidentified. 5'RACE with constant-segment primers built TCRalpha and TCRbeta cDNA libraries with UMIs. TCRdb reanalysed the 5' RACE reads using MiXCR and keeps one entry per CDR3 protein. The sample has around 340,000 distinct CDR3 sequences, around 13% seen once. V lost 4 bases, J lost 8 bases, and 15 bases lay in between. Per the germline V gene, CDR1 is SGDLS and CDR2 is YYNGEE. This CDR3 is built from 13 residues. These data belong to a study of T-cell memory formation after mild COVID-19. Notes on the study in general: The study found contracting CD4+ clones mainly in CM and EM and contracting CD8+ clones in EMRA. Clones that shrank (day 15 to 85) were balanced CD4/CD8, whereas later expanders leaned CD4+.

The TCR originated in a man younger than 35 who had mild COVID-19 (a few samples of this study predate the infection). Cell type and time point are not known. The gene calls are TRBV9 and TRBJ1-2; D gene ambiguous. The sample comprised PBMCs or a T cell subset sorted from them (not recorded which). CDR3 region: CASSSSIAGGYTF. CDR3 sequence (DNA): TGTGCCAGCAGCTCAAGCATAGCGGGCGGCTACACCTTC.